These 27 T cell receptor beta chains were sequenced from one sample in a study of OX40 agonist ivuxolimab in advanced cancers. The method was immunoSEQ multiplex PCR; TCRdb's version includes in-frame clones alone and lacks a portion of them. The table includes 85,000 to 130,000 clones, 90% detected once. Material: CD4+ or CD8+ T cells sorted from blood, obtained in a trial of the OX40 agonist ivuxolimab. The receptors here all came from an adult with an advanced solid tumor such as melanoma, head and neck, liver or kidney cancer.

The V gene is TRBV18, the J gene TRBJ1-5, with 8 bases fitting TRBD1. This CDR3 contains 13 residues. Germline V gene lookup returns CDR1 KGHSH and CDR2 LQKENI. Trimming at V came to 6 bases and at J to 6 bases, leaving 4 bases not matched to a gene. The CDR3 bases are TGTGCCAGCTCGGCCGGGACAGGTCAGCCCCAGCATTTT. Its translation: CASSAGTGQPQHF.

V is TRBV7-3 and J is TRBJ2-1; a possible D gene is TRBD2 (5 bases). The ends were cut back, 1 base at V and 9 bases at J, with 13 bases in the middle. Germline V gene lookup returns CDR1 SGHTA and CDR2 FQGTGA. This CDR3 region has 14 residues. The CDR3 DNA reads as TGTGCCAGCAGCTTAATGGTCGTAGAGGGTGAGCAGTTCTTC. Its translation: CASSLMVVEGEQFF.

The chain joins TRBV6-1 to TRBJ2-1; 12 positions match TRBD2. V dropped 6 bases and J dropped 5; count of bases not matched to a gene: 5. Germline CDR1 is MNHNS and CDR2 is SASEGT. CDR3 length: 15 amino acids. The chain's CDR3 is CASSGLAGIDNEQFF. Here the CDR3 DNA reads TGTGCCAGCAGCGGACTAGCGGGGATCGACAATGAGCAGTTCTTC.

The chain carries TRBV10-3 and TRBJ2-3; D tentatively fits TRBD1 or TRBD2 (5 bases each). The CDR3 runs to 14 residues. Germline CDR1 is ENHRY and CDR2 is SYGVKD. V lost 7 bases to trimming and J lost 2 bases, with 13 bases between them. The CDR3 loop is CAIKMGPNTDTQYF. DNA for the CDR3: TGTGCCATCAAGATGGGACCGAACACAGATACGCAGTATTTT.

CDR3 sequence reads: CASSRFSGNEQFF. CDR3 nucleotide sequence: TGTGCCAGCAGCCGGTTCAGTGGCAATGAGCAGTTCTTC. The chain links TRBV9 to TRBJ2-1; D is unresolved. CDR1 is SGDLS, CDR2 YYNGEE, per germline. CDR3 length: 13 amino acids. The V and J ends lost 4 bases and 6 bases respectively, with 11 bases between them.

J is TRBJ1-6 and V is TRBV7-2; tentatively, D is TRBD1 (6 bases). The CDR3 covers 16 residues. V lost 3 bases, J lost 0 bases, and 9 bases lay in between. Germline loops: CDR1 SGHTA, CDR2 FQGNSA. Here the CDR3 reads CASSFPQGSYNSPLHF. The CDR3 DNA sequence: TGTGCCAGCAGCTTCCCACAGGGCTCCTATAATTCACCCCTCCACTTT.

The V gene is TRBV5-1, the J gene TRBJ1-6; D possibly corresponds to TRBD1 (5 bases). Deletions cut 0 bases from V and 9 bases from J, with 13 bases between. The CDR3 extends over 15 amino acids. Germline V gene sequence: CDR1 SGHRS, CDR2 YFSETQ. CDR3 residues: CASSLDGGSGSPLHF. The CDR3 DNA reads as TGCGCCAGCAGCTTGGACGGGGGGTCCGGTTCACCCCTCCACTTT. Based on the CDR3 plus reference TRBV5-1 and TRBJ1-6, the full variable domain is KAGVTQTPRYLIKTRGQQVTLSCSPISGHRSVSWYQQTPGQGLQFLFEYFSETQRNKGNFPGRFSGRQFSNSRSEMNVSTLELGDSALYLCASSLDGGSGSPLHFGNGTRLTVT.

V and J are TRBV6-5 and TRBJ1-5; D is undetermined. CDR3 size: 15 residues. Per the germline V gene, CDR1 is MNHEY and CDR2 is SVGAGI. Trimming pared 0 bases from V and 5 bases from J, leaving 11 bases between. In DNA, the CDR3 is TGTGCCAGCAGTTACTCGTCGGGTTATGATCAGCCCCAGCATTTT. Translated: CASSYSSGYDQPQHF.

The V gene is TRBV4-3, the J gene TRBJ2-1, with 8 bases lining up with TRBD2. The CDR3 has 15 amino acids. Germline CDR1 is LGHNA and CDR2 is YSLEER. J gave up 7 bases and V 0 bases, and 5 bases lay outside the gene matches. The CDR3 nucleotides read TGCGCCAGCAGCCAAGACACCGCGGGGGGTAATGAGCAGTTCTTC. It codes for CASSQDTAGGNEQFF.

This clone appeared once. The chain combines TRBV5-6 with TRBJ2-7; a weak D match, TRBD2 (6 bases). The CDR3 extends over 13 amino acids. Germline V lookup: CDR1 SGHDT, CDR2 YYEEEE. V dropped 3 bases and J dropped 3 bases, with 10 bases sitting between them. CDR3 region: CASSWGLIYEQYF. CDR3 nucleotide sequence: TGTGCCAGCAGCTGGGGACTGATCTACGAGCAGTACTTC.

In its sample, this clone was seen once. The CDR3 region is CASSLMGGGQETQYF. Written as DNA, the CDR3 is TGTGCCAGCAGCCTTATGGGGGGAGGGCAAGAGACCCAGTACTTC. V gene TRBV7-2 combines with J gene TRBJ2-5, with 7 bases lining up with TRBD2. Germline CDR1 and CDR2: SGHTA and FQGNSA. V trimming: 5 bases; J trimming: 2 bases; junction bases outside the gene matches: 8. This CDR3 has 15 residues.

The chain joins TRBV6-5 to TRBJ1-2; maybe TRBD1 (5 bases). CDR1 and CDR2 (germline): MNHEY, SVGAGI. Trimming left V 7 bases short and J 6 bases short, with 21 bases between. The length of the CDR3 is 15 residues. CDR3 DNA sequence: TGTGCCAGCACCCGAGGGCCCGAGGGGAAAAATGGCTACACCTTC. Translating gives CASTRGPEGKNGYTF.

V and J are TRBV10-3 and TRBJ1-1, with D unclear. CDR3 size: 13 residues. From germline, CDR1 is ENHRY and CDR2 SYGVKD. V gave up 6 bases and J gave up 1 base, with 9 bases separating them. Here the CDR3 reads CAIRDGKNTEAFF. The CDR3 DNA reads as TGTGCCATCAGGGACGGGAAGAACACTGAAGCTTTCTTT.

This sequence joins TRBV11-2 and TRBJ2-2; D gene uncertain. Deletions cut 2 bases from V and 5 bases from J, with 9 bases between. Germline V gives CDR1 SGHAT, CDR2 FQNNGV. The CDR3 runs 14 residues. In nucleotides, the CDR3 is TGTGCCAGCAGCTTAAGGACGGCAACCGGGGAGCTGTTTTTT. It yields the protein CASSLRTATGELFF. The whole variable domain, filled in from reference TRBV11-2 and TRBJ2-2, reads EAGVAQSPRYKIIEKRQSVAFWCNPISGHATLYWYQQILGQGPKLLIQFQNNGVVDDSQLPKDRFSAERLKGVDSTLKIQPAKLEDSAVYLCASSLRTATGELFFGEGSRLTVL.

This clone appeared once. The CDR3 sequence: CASNEQAYEQYF. The CDR3 DNA reads as TGTGCCAGCAACGAGCAGGCCTACGAGCAGTACTTC. The J gene is TRBJ2-7, the V gene TRBV28; D is undetermined. V lost 7 bases, J lost 2 bases, and 9 bases lay in between. The germline gives CDR1 MDHEN, CDR2 SYDVKM. This CDR3 spans 12 amino acids.

The CDR3 reads CATRTGGTDTQYF. The CDR3, as DNA: TGTGCCACGAGGACTGGCGGCACAGATACGCAGTATTTT. The chain combines TRBV5-4 with TRBJ2-3, with D perhaps TRBD2 (5 bases). The germline V gene has CDR1 SGHNT and CDR2 YYREEE (reference sequence). The CDR3 runs to 13 residues. V was trimmed by 9 bases and J by 1 base, leaving 12 bases between them.

The chain carries TRBV4-2 and TRBJ2-5, with D uncertain. V lost 3 bases and J lost 4, with 9 bases in between. This CDR3 contains 13 residues. Germline V gives CDR1 LGHNA, CDR2 YNFKEQ. CDR3 sequence (DNA): TGTGCCAGCAGCCAGTCCGTGAGAGAGACCCAGTACTTC. Translating gives CASSQSVRETQYF.

The chain links TRBV25-1 to TRBJ2-5; D is ambiguous. Deletions cut 3 bases from V and 1 base from J, with 9 bases between. Germline V lookup: CDR1 MGHDK, CDR2 SYGVNS. The CDR3 totals 14 residues. CDR3 protein: CASSEALLQETQYF. For the CDR3, the DNA is TGTGCCAGCAGTGAGGCTCTGCTCCAAGAGACCCAGTACTTC.

The rearrangement links TRBV30 to TRBJ2-6; the D is unclear. Trimming took off 3 bases at V and 0 bases at J, with 9 bases between the two ends. The germline CDR1 and CDR2 sequences are GTSNPN and SVGIG (reference sequence). The CDR3 has 15 amino acids. The CDR3 DNA is TGTGCCTGGAGAGCATCCCTCTCTGGGGCCAACGTCCTGACTTTC. It codes for CAWRASLSGANVLTF.

The rearrangement links TRBV5-4 to TRBJ2-7; TRBD1 agrees at 7 bases. The ends lost 4 bases at V and 6 bases at J; junction bases unmatched: 4. The length of the CDR3 is 12 residues. Germline values: CDR1 SGHNT, CDR2 YYREEE (reference sequence). CDR3 bases: TGTGCCAGCAGCCTACAGGGGCGCGAGCAGTACTTC. Residues: CASSLQGREQYF.

This chain connects TRBV7-9 to TRBJ2-5, with D tentatively TRBD1 (5 bases). Near its end, the DNA agrees better with TRBJ2-7, so the J call may be wrong. Germline CDR1 SEHNR, CDR2 FQNEAQ (reference sequence). The CDR3 is 15 residues long. The CDR3 bases are TGTGCCAGCAGCTTGGGTTCAGGGATTACCTACGAGCAGTACTTC. Residues: CASSLGSGITYEQYF.

In nucleotides, the CDR3 is TGTGCCACCCGGGCCCAGAACACTGAAGCTTTCTTT. Amino acid sequence: CATRAQNTEAFF. V gene TRBV7-9 combines with J gene TRBJ1-1; D gene unclear. The CDR3 consists of 12 residues. Germline CDR1 is SEHNR and CDR2 is FQNEAQ (reference sequence). Trimming shortened V by 10 bases and J by 1 base, and 10 bases separated the two germline ends.

The V call is TRBV28, the J call TRBJ2-1, with TRBD1 matching 10 bases. Germline V gene data show CDR1 as MDHEN and CDR2 as SYDVKM. The CDR3 has 14 residues. The V and J ends lost 8 bases and 4 bases, in that order; junction bases with no gene match: 5. The DNA of the CDR3 is TGTGCCAGCTATGAGGGACAGGGGTACAATGAGCAGTTCTTC. As protein: CASYEGQGYNEQFF.

J is TRBJ2-5 and V is TRBV20-1; D gene uncertain. Per germline, CDR1 DFQATT and CDR2 SNEGSKA (reference sequence). Trimming took 7 bases from V and 1 from J, leaving 7 bases between them. The CDR3 covers 11 residues. CDR3: CSVPAQETQYF. In DNA, the CDR3 is TGCAGTGTCCCGGCCCAAGAGACCCAGTACTTC.

This sequence joins TRBV15 and TRBJ2-3, with D unclear. Germline CDR1 is LNHNV and CDR2 is YYDKDF (reference sequence). The V end lost 2 bases, the J end lost 3 bases, and 3 bases lay between the germline ends. This CDR3 has 12 residues. The CDR3 is CATSRQTDTQYF. Here the CDR3 DNA reads TGTGCCACCAGCAGACAAACAGATACGCAGTATTTT.

The V gene is TRBV21-1, the J gene TRBJ2-2; the D call in the table, TRBD1, was not verified against the DNA. TRBV21-1 is designated a pseudogene. There are 17 residues in the CDR3. Here the CDR3 DNA reads TGTGCCGCCTGCCGGGACAGGGTCAAAGGAAAAACCGGGGAGCTGTTTTTT. Encoded protein: CAACRDRVKGKTGELFF.

In DNA form, the CDR3 reads TGTGCCTGGAGTGGGCACAATTCACCCCTCCACTTT. Amino acid sequence: CAWSGHNSPLHF. The rearrangement joins TRBV30 to TRBJ1-6; D unclear. The CDR3 has 12 amino acids. Trimming cost V 1 base and J 7 bases, with 5 bases left between them. The germline gives CDR1 GTSNPN, CDR2 SVGIG (reference sequence).